These T cell receptor beta chains were read from a single sample in a study of breast tumors, draining lymph nodes, adjacent tissues. TCRdb passed the multiplex PCR reads through MiXCR, listing each CDR3 protein once. The sample holds about 270,000 distinct CDR3 sequences, about 33% seen once. Sequencing was performed on axillary lymph node tissue. These receptor sequences come from a female donor with breast cancer. Some clones in this sample may be carry-over from other donors' samples. The CDR3 runs from the conserved cysteine through the conserved F or W. The order of the fields is J gene, D gene, V gene, clone size, CDR3 DNA, CDR3 protein. The D gene is left open where the match is weak. Clone size, where shown, is once, few, many, or a class for clones that have expanded.

>TRBJ2-2|TRBD2|TRBV29-1|.
TGCAGCCCTGGTGGGTACGAACACCGGGGGGAGGTGTTTTTT
CSPGGYEHRGEVFF
>TRBJ2-4|.|TRBV7-3|.
TGTGCCAGCAGCACGGGACCCAAAAACATTCAGTACTTC
CASSTGPKNIQYF
>TRBJ2-3|TRBD2|TRBV6-5|many
TGTGCCAGCACCTCGATTGGGACTAGCGGACACACAGATACGCAGTATTTT
CASTSIGTSGHTDTQYF
>TRBJ1-2|.|TRBV20-1|many
TGCAGTGCGGTCCCCCCTACCACGGCACAGGGACGGCACGGCTACACCTTC
CSAVPPTTAQGRHGYTF
>TRBJ2-3|.|TRBV7-9|many
TGTGCCAGCAGCCGGGGCTTTACAGATACGCAGTATTTT
CASSRGFTDTQYF
>TRBJ2-3|TRBD2|TRBV10-1|many
TGCGCCAGCAGAGCGGGATCTTCCACAGATACGCAGTATTTT
CASRAGSSTDTQYF
>TRBJ2-1|TRBD1|TRBV6-2/TRBV6-3|.
TGTGCCAGCAGAGACGGACAGGGGGCCTACAATGAGCAGTTCTTC
CASRDGQGAYNEQFF
>TRBJ2-3|.|TRBV7-8|many
TGTGCCAGCAGCTTAGGCCCAGCACTCACAGATACGCAGTATTTT
CASSLGPALTDTQYF
>TRBJ2-1|TRBD2|TRBV7-2|few
TGTGCCAGCAGCTTAAAAGGCCTAGCGGGAGGTGAGCAGCTCTTC
CASSLKGLAGGEQLF
>TRBJ2-1|TRBD2|TRBV7-3|many
TGTGCCAGCAGCCCTTCCGCTGATTCTAGCGGCTACAATGAGCAGTTCTTC
CASSPSADSSGYNEQFF
>TRBJ2-6|.|TRBV5-1|many
TGCGCCAGCAGCTTGGTCGCGGGCGCTGGGGCCAACGTCCTGACTTTC
CASSLVAGAGANVLTF
>TRBJ2-1|TRBD2|TRBV19|many
TGTGCCAGTGGAAGGGGACTAGCGGCTTTATACAATGAGCAGTTCTTC
CASGRGLAALYNEQFF
>TRBJ1-3|.|TRBV5-8|many
TGTGCCAGCAGCTATATAGACACGTCTGGAAACACCATATATTTT
CASSYIDTSGNTIYF
>TRBJ2-7|TRBD2|TRBV7-9|many
TGTGCCAGCAGGCAGGGGACTAGCGGGAGAAGCTACGAGCAGTACTTC
CASRQGTSGRSYEQYF
>TRBJ1-2|.|TRBV20-1|many
TGCAGTGCTAGAGATACCCCCGCAGGGTACTATGGCTACACCTTC
CSARDTPAGYYGYTF
>TRBJ2-1|.|TRBV28|.
TGTGCCAGCAGTCGAAGCTCCAGGGCGGGCAATGAGCAGTTCTTC
CASSRSSRAGNEQFF
>TRBJ1-3|.|TRBV7-9|many
TGTGCCAGCAGCTTTCCGGGAGGAGGAAACACCATATATTTT
CASSFPGGGNTIYF
>TRBJ2-7|.|TRBV19|many
TGTGCCAGTAGTGGGGGTTACGAGCAGTACTTC
CASSGGYEQYF
>TRBJ2-7|.|TRBV20-1|once
TGCAGTGCTATCGGTCTAGCGACCTCCTACGAGCAGTACTTC
CSAIGLATSYEQYF
>TRBJ2-2|TRBD1|TRBV10-3|many
TGTGCCATCAGTCAGGGGGCCGGGGAGCTGTTTTTT
CAISQGAGELFF
>TRBJ2-7|TRBD2|TRBV7-6|.
TGTGCTAGACCCTGGACTAGCGGGATTACCTACGAGCAGTACTTC
CARPWTSGITYEQYF
>TRBJ2-5|TRBD2|TRBV19|many
TGTGCCAGTAGTCAGGGGACTAGTCTGGAGACCCAGTACTTC
CASSQGTSLETQYF
>TRBJ2-3|TRBD2|TRBV14|many
TGTGCCAGCAGCTCACTAGCGGGAATAGATACGCAGTATTTT
CASSSLAGIDTQYF
>TRBJ2-2|.|TRBV7-8|many
TGTGCCAGCAGCCCCTCCCAGTGGGGTGCTCTGAACACCGGGGAGCTGTTTTTT
CASSPSQWGALNTGELFF
>TRBJ2-3|.|TRBV7-9|many
TGTGCCAGCAGCTTAACGCAGGGCAACACTAGGACAGATACGCAGTATTTT
CASSLTQGNTRTDTQYF
>TRBJ2-7|.|TRBV20-1|.
TGCAGTGCTAGAGGGGGTGTCGAGCAGTACTTC
CSARGGVEQYF
>TRBJ1-2|TRBD1|TRBV3-1|many
TGTGCCAGCAGCCATCCCGCCCAGGGGGCGCGTGGCTACACCTTC
CASSHPAQGARGYTF
>TRBJ2-7|.|TRBV2|many
TGTGCCAGCAGTGCTGTCTCCTACGAGCAGTACTTC
CASSAVSYEQYF
>TRBJ2-7|TRBD1|TRBV11-3|many
TGTGCCAGCAGCGCCCAGGGGGTGGACTCCTACGAGCAGTACTTC
CASSAQGVDSYEQYF
>TRBJ2-7|TRBD2|TRBV6-6|many
TGTGCCAGCAGTTTCTCCCGGCAGGGAGGGTCCTACGAGCAGTACTTC
CASSFSRQGGSYEQYF
>TRBJ2-2|TRBD2|TRBV5-1|many
TGCGCCAGCAGCTTTGCTAGCGGGACCTTACACACCGGGGAGCTGTTTTTT
CASSFASGTLHTGELFF
>TRBJ1-1|TRBD1|TRBV6-5|.
TGTGCCACCCTAAGACGGACAGGGAACACTGAAGCTTTCTTT
CATLRRTGNTEAFF
>TRBJ2-1|TRBD2|TRBV6-4|many
TGTGCCAGCAGTGACACGGGACTAGCGGGAGCGGCTGAGCAGTTCTTC
CASSDTGLAGAAEQFF
>TRBJ1-2|.|TRBV28|.
TGTGCCACCCCGACAGCAAATAACTATGGCTACACCTTC
CATPTANNYGYTF
>TRBJ2-1|.|TRBV7-8|many
TGTGCCAGCAGCTTAGACGCGGGGCCTCGGAATGAGCAGTTCTTC
CASSLDAGPRNEQFF
>TRBJ1-2|.|TRBV7-9|many
TGTGCCAGCAGCTTAGAGCGGGGCTACACCTTC
CASSLERGYTF
>TRBJ2-5|TRBD2|TRBV5-1|many
TGCGCCAGCAGCTTCCCTAGCGGGAGTGTGTCGGCAGAGACCCAGTACTTC
CASSFPSGSVSAETQYF
>TRBJ2-3|.|TRBV20-1|many
TGCAGTGCCGAGGGAGGGGGGCGCACAGATACGCAGTATTTT
CSAEGGGRTDTQYF
>TRBJ1-1|.|TRBV6-6|.
TGTGCCAGCAGTTACTCCGAGGGCACTGAAGCTTTCTTT
CASSYSEGTEAFF
>TRBJ1-6|TRBD1|TRBV10-3|.
TGTGCCATCAGTGAGTCAGGGACAGGGGGTAATTCACCCCTCCACTTT
CAISESGTGGNSPLHF
>TRBJ1-4|.|TRBV18|.
TGTGCCAGCTCATGGGGGCCTAATGAAAAACTGTTTTTT
CASSWGPNEKLFF
>TRBJ2-7|.|TRBV27|.
TGTGCCAGCAGACCCGGACATACCACCTTTTACTCCTACGAGCAGTACTTC
CASRPGHTTFYSYEQYF
>TRBJ2-7|TRBD2|TRBV6-1|many
TGTGCCAGCAGTGTCCAGGGCGGGAGTGGCGAGCAGTACTTC
CASSVQGGSGEQYF
>TRBJ2-7|TRBD2|TRBV6-6|.
TGTGCCAGCAGTATTAGCGGGAGGTCCGCCAACGAGCAGTACTTC
CASSISGRSANEQYF
>TRBJ1-3|TRBD1|TRBV2|many
TGTGCCAGCAGGAACAGGGGTTCGGGAAACACCATATATTTT
CASRNRGSGNTIYF
>TRBJ2-5|.|TRBV5-1|many
TGCGCCAGCAGCTTGGATTTGGTTTTTGGCCAAGAGACCCAGTACTTC
CASSLDLVFGQETQYF